The 27 T cell receptor beta chains below come from one sample, sequenced in a study of blood T cell repertoires in COVID-19. TCRdb's table, derived via immunoSEQ multiplex PCR, lists solely in-frame clones and lacks some. The sample records about 250,000 clones, around nine tenths being singletons. Sequencing input: peripheral blood. The receptors were sampled from a woman between 40 and 55 years old who had recovered from COVID-19.

The chain is built from TRBV11-3 and TRBJ1-1; D might be TRBD1 (6 bases). Germline CDR1 and CDR2: SGHNT and YENEEA. The CDR3 has 15 residues. The V and J ends lost 5 bases and 6 bases respectively, with 19 bases between them. CDR3 in DNA: TGTGCCAGCAGCCCCGCGATAGCGGGGACACCTGAAGCTTTCTTT. Translating gives CASSPAIAGTPEAFF. Variable domain in full (rest from reference TRBV11-3 and TRBJ1-1): EAGVVQSPRYKIIEKKQPVAFWCNPISGHNTLYWYLQNLGQGPELLIRYENEEAVDDSQLPKDRFSAERLKGVDSTLKIQPAELGDSAVYLCASSPAIAGTPEAFFGQGTRLTVV.

V and J are TRBV6-5 and TRBJ1-5, with D unresolved. The CDR3 has 14 residues. V dropped 8 bases and J dropped 4 bases, with 15 bases sitting between them. Germline CDR1 reads MNHEY; CDR2 reads SVGAGI. The CDR3 nucleotides are TGTGCCAGCCAACCTACCGATCCTAATCAGCCCCAGCATTTT. Amino acid sequence: CASQPTDPNQPQHF.

This clone was counted a single time. The chain combines TRBV30 with TRBJ1-5; D is possibly TRBD1 (5 bases). Trimming took off 1 base at V and 11 bases at J, with 12 bases between the two ends. This CDR3 has 12 amino acids. CDR1 and CDR2 (germline): GTSNPN, SVGIG (reference sequence). The CDR3 loop is CAWSAAWGAQHF. DNA of the CDR3: TGTGCCTGGAGTGCCGCGTGGGGGGCCCAGCATTTT. The full variable domain, with the rest looked up from reference TRBV30 and TRBJ1-5, is SQTIHQWPATLVQPVGSPLSLECTVEGTSNPNLYWYRQAAGRGLQLLFYSVGIGQISSEVPQNLSASRPQDRQFILSSKKLLLSDSGFYLCAWSAAWGAQHFGDGTRLSIL.

The J gene is TRBJ2-7, the V gene TRBV7-2; 10 nucleotides match TRBD1. Germline values: CDR1 SGHTA, CDR2 FQGNSA. The V gene end was trimmed by 4 bases and the J gene end by 5 bases; junction bases not matched to a gene: 8. CDR3 length: 15 residues. The DNA for the CDR3 is TGTGCCAGCAGCTACGCCGGGACAGGGGCGGACGAGCAGTACTTC. Protein sequence: CASSYAGTGADEQYF.

The chain joins TRBV5-1 to TRBJ2-1; no clear D gene. CDR3 length: 13 amino acids. V was trimmed by 3 bases and J by 6 bases, leaving 10 bases between them. CDR1 is SGHRS, CDR2 YFSETQ, per germline. CDR3 sequence (DNA): TGCGCCAGCAGCTCGGGTGTGCTCAATGAGCAGTTCTTC. Protein: CASSSGVLNEQFF.

The rearrangement joins TRBV10-3 to TRBJ1-3; TRBD1 might be the D (5 bases). V shed 0 bases and J shed 2 bases, with 11 bases lying between them. The CDR3 has 16 residues. Germline CDR1 is ENHRY and CDR2 is SYGVKD. The CDR3 protein is CAISESGQGTGNTIYF. As DNA, the CDR3 is TGTGCCATCAGTGAGTCGGGCCAGGGAACTGGAAACACCATATATTTT.

The V gene is TRBV2, the J gene TRBJ2-7, with TRBD1 as a possible D gene (5 bases). CDR3 size: 14 residues. The V and J ends lost 7 bases and 2 bases respectively, with 15 bases between them. Germline CDR1 and CDR2: SNHLY and FYNNEI. In DNA, the CDR3 is TGTGCCAGCACCCCCTGGGCAGGGACCTACGAGCAGTACTTC. Its protein product is CASTPWAGTYEQYF.

This chain links TRBV4-1 with TRBJ2-7; possible D gene TRBD2, 5 bases. Looked up from germline, CDR1 is MGHRA and CDR2 is YSYEKL. This CDR3 comprises 14 residues. Between the trimmed V and J ends, which lost 5 bases and 0 bases, there was a span of 11 bases. The CDR3 region is CASSNGLLSYEQYF. CDR3 nucleotides: TGCGCCAGCAGCAACGGACTCCTCTCCTACGAGCAGTACTTC.

This chain connects TRBV7-9 to TRBJ2-7; 8 bases match TRBD1. The CDR3 covers 15 residues. Germline V gene data show CDR1 as SEHNR and CDR2 as FQNEAQ (reference sequence). With V trimmed by 5 bases and J by 3 bases, 9 bases remained unmatched. This chain's CDR3 is CASSKQGGHFYEQYF. The CDR3 DNA follows: TGTGCCAGCAGCAAACAGGGGGGACACTTCTACGAGCAGTACTTC.

V gene TRBV24-1 combines with J gene TRBJ2-5; 8 bases map to TRBD1. Unmatched junction bases numbered 5, after V lost 9 bases and J lost 0 bases. The germline gives CDR1 KGHDR, CDR2 SFDVKD. The CDR3 extends over 14 amino acids. CDR3 in DNA: TGTGCCACCGCTGACAGGGGCCACCAAGAGACCCAGTACTTC. Amino acid sequence: CATADRGHQETQYF.

The V gene is TRBV3-1 (or the pseudogene TRBV3-2), the J gene TRBJ2-7; 11 positions match TRBD2. The V gene end was trimmed by 0 bases and the J gene end by 6 bases; junction bases not matched to a gene: 10. The CDR3 is 17 amino acids. Looked up from germline, CDR1 is LGHDT and CDR2 is YNNKEL (reference sequence). The DNA for the CDR3 is TGTGCCAGCAGCCAAGACTGGGTAGCGGGAGGGTTTGGCGAGCAGTACTTC. Its translation: CASSQDWVAGGFGEQYF.

V is TRBV10-3 and J is TRBJ2-7; 9 nucleotides align to TRBD1. The germline gives CDR1 ENHRY, CDR2 SYGVKD. The CDR3 consists of 15 residues. After removal of 6 bases from V and 0 bases from J, the junction contained 6 bases not matched to a gene. CDR3 amino acids: CAIRDQTGGSYEQYF. The CDR3 DNA reads as TGTGCCATCAGGGACCAGACAGGGGGCTCCTACGAGCAGTACTTC.

The gene calls are TRBV11-1 and TRBJ2-7; 11 nucleotides align to TRBD2. The trim removed 5 bases at V and 2 bases at J, leaving 5 bases unmatched. The germline V gene has CDR1 SGHAT and CDR2 FQDESV (reference sequence). The CDR3 consists of 15 residues. This chain's CDR3 is CASSVGTSGTYEQYF. CDR3 coding DNA: TGTGCCAGCAGCGTAGGGACTAGCGGAACCTACGAGCAGTACTTC.

The chain combines TRBV10-3 with TRBJ2-3; TRBD2 might be the D (6 bases). The CDR3 has 12 amino acids. Looked up from germline, CDR1 is ENHRY and CDR2 is SYGVKD. Trimming took 8 bases from V and 5 from J, leaving 11 bases between them. CDR3 sequence reads: CAIRGLEDTQYF. In nucleotides, the CDR3 is TGTGCCATCCGGGGACTGGAAGATACGCAGTATTTT.

Only one count was recorded for this clone. V gene TRBV27 combines with J gene TRBJ2-3; TRBD2 is a possible D gene (6 bases). With 10 bases removed from V and 2 bases from J, the gap between germline ends came to 16 bases. The CDR3 extends over 14 amino acids. Germline assignment: CDR1 MNHEY and CDR2 SMNVEV (reference sequence). This CDR3 reads CATSAGYDTDTQYF. The CDR3 DNA reads TGTGCCACCTCGGCGGGATACGACACAGATACGCAGTATTTT.

This chain uses TRBV3-1 (or the pseudogene TRBV3-2) with TRBJ2-1, with a weak D call TRBD1 (5 bases). CDR1 and CDR2 (germline): LGHDT, YNNKEL (reference sequence). With 0 bases removed from V and 9 bases from J, the gap between germline ends came to 15 bases. The CDR3 runs to 15 residues. In DNA, the CDR3 is TGTGCCAGCAGCCAAGATCCTGCAGGGCTGGGTGAGCAGTTCTTC. Translating it yields CASSQDPAGLGEQFF.

The V and J genes are TRBV11-2 and TRBJ2-3, with 9 bases lining up with TRBD2. The CDR3 sequence is 16 residues long. CDR1 and CDR2 (germline): SGHAT, FQNNGV. Germline trimming cut 6 bases from V and 6 bases from J; bases unmatched to any gene: 13. The CDR3 DNA follows: TGTGCCAGCAGTCCCGGGACTAGCCGGTTGTCGGATACGCAGTATTTT. Translating gives CASSPGTSRLSDTQYF. Combining the CDR3 with reference TRBV11-2 and TRBJ2-3 gives the whole variable domain EAGVAQSPRYKIIEKRQSVAFWCNPISGHATLYWYQQILGQGPKLLIQFQNNGVVDDSQLPKDRFSAERLKGVDSTLKIQPAKLEDSAVYLCASSPGTSRLSDTQYFGPGTRLTVL.

This clone was counted once. The chain is built from TRBV7-3 and TRBJ2-2; 7 nucleotides line up with TRBD1. This CDR3 spans 15 amino acids. The germline gives CDR1 SGHTA, CDR2 FQGTGA. J was trimmed by 1 base and V by 5 bases; bases with no gene match: 4. The CDR3 loop is CASSQGQMNTGELFF. CDR3 nucleotides: TGTGCCAGCAGCCAGGGACAGATGAACACCGGGGAGCTGTTTTTT.

The genes are TRBV2 and TRBJ2-7; 11 nucleotides align to TRBD2. V was clipped by 6 bases and J by 2 bases; unmatched bases: 6. Looked up from germline, CDR1 is SNHLY and CDR2 is FYNNEI. This CDR3 is 15 amino acids long. The CDR3 loop reads CASSAGLAVTYEQYF. CDR3 bases: TGTGCCAGCAGCGCGGGACTAGCGGTGACCTACGAGCAGTACTTC.

Written as DNA, the CDR3 is TGTGCCAGCACCCTAACAGGACAGGGTAGCTTTTCCGACTACGAGCAGTACTTC. It translates to CASTLTGQGSFSDYEQYF. This chain connects TRBV11-2 to TRBJ2-7; 8 bases are a match to TRBD1. The CDR3 totals 18 residues. The germline V gene has CDR1 SGHAT and CDR2 FQNNGV. With 7 bases clipped from V and 3 bases from J, the junction kept 20 bases outside the gene matches.

Only one count was recorded for this clone. V gene TRBV4-1 combines with J gene TRBJ2-3, with 7 bases fitting TRBD2. Germline CDR1 and CDR2: MGHRA and YSYEKL. V was clipped by 4 bases and J by 2 bases; unmatched bases: 3. The CDR3 has 14 residues. The CDR3 nucleotides are TGCGCCAGCAGCCCTAGCGGCCCCACAGATACGCAGTATTTT. Its translation is CASSPSGPTDTQYF.

The chain links TRBV28 to TRBJ2-1; D not resolved. The CDR3 totals 15 residues. Germline V lookup: CDR1 MDHEN, CDR2 SYDVKM. Deletions cut 3 bases from V and 7 bases from J, with 16 bases between. The CDR3 loop reads CASSFLTSTRNEQFF. CDR3 nucleotide sequence: TGTGCCAGCAGTTTTCTGACTTCTACTCGAAATGAGCAGTTCTTC.

V usage is TRBV14 and J usage is TRBJ2-7, with TRBD1 matching over 8 bases. V shed 7 bases, J shed 6 bases, and the junction held 8 bases outside the gene matches. This CDR3 is built from 13 residues. Germline CDR1 is SGHDN and CDR2 is FVKESK. CDR3 sequence reads: CASNHRGVGEQYF. CDR3 coding DNA: TGTGCCAGCAACCACAGGGGGGTCGGCGAGCAGTACTTC. Using reference TRBV14 and TRBJ2-7 for the parts outside the CDR3, the full variable domain is EAGVTQFPSHSVIEKGQTVTLRCDPISGHDNLYWYRRVMGKEIKFLLHFVKESKQDESGMPNNRFLAERTGGTYSTLKVQPAELEDSGVYFCASNHRGVGEQYFGPGTRLTVT.

The chain combines TRBV19 with TRBJ2-2, with D possibly matching TRBD2 (5 bases). Germline CDR1 is LNHDA and CDR2 is SQIVND (reference sequence). This CDR3 contains 14 residues. Deletions cut 6 bases from V and 4 bases from J, with 12 bases between. The CDR3 spells CASRSGEITGELFF. CDR3 nucleotides: TGTGCCAGTAGGAGTGGGGAGATCACCGGGGAGCTGTTTTTT.

The CDR3: CASSKQVGLRGTF. The CDR3, as DNA: TGTGCCAGCAGTAAACAGGTGGGGTTAAGAGGCACCTTC. The chain joins TRBV28 to TRBJ1-2; perhaps TRBD1 as D (5 bases). This CDR3 spans 13 amino acids. V gave up 5 bases and J gave up 13 bases, with 20 bases separating them. CDR1 and CDR2 from the germline V gene are MDHEN and SYDVKM.

The chain has TRBV27 and TRBJ1-6; weak D call: TRBD1 (5 bases). Between the trimmed V and J ends, which lost 0 bases and 3 bases, there was a span of 6 bases. Germline V gene lookup returns CDR1 MNHEY and CDR2 SMNVEV (reference sequence). The CDR3 is 15 amino acids. CDR3 in amino acids: CASSLSTGYNSPLHF. The CDR3 DNA sequence: TGTGCCAGCAGTTTATCCACAGGCTATAATTCACCCCTCCACTTT.

The chain uses TRBV11-3 and TRBJ2-7; 8 bases agree with TRBD1. This CDR3 contains 15 residues. J lost 1 base, V lost 3 bases, and 5 bases had no gene match. The V gene's germline CDR1 is SGHNT and CDR2 YENEEA. The CDR3 DNA reads as TGTGCCAGCAGCTTGGGCACAGGGGGATCCTACGAGCAGTACTTC. The encoded protein is CASSLGTGGSYEQYF.